The 29 T cell receptor beta chains below all came from one sample that was sequenced in a study of T-cell reconstitution after alpha-beta-depleted transplantation in children. Unique molecular identifiers were incorporated when the TCRbeta library was constructed. Each CDR3 protein gets one entry after TCRdb re-called the PCR reads with MiXCR. Found here are 900,000 or so distinct CDR3 sequences, 16% of them singletons; the top ten hold just under 5%. This sample comprised PBMCs, mostly from graft donor cells, obtained 360 days after TCRalphabeta/CD19-depleted stem cell transplant. The receptors stem from a male patient aged 10 to 17 who had a stem cell transplant for acute lymphoblastic leukemia, so the T cells may come from the graft donor.

This clonotype was picked up many times. This chain connects TRBV12-3 or TRBV12-4 to TRBJ2-2; no definite D call. This CDR3 spans 15 amino acids. The V end lost 4 bases, the J end lost 8 bases, and 17 bases lay between the germline ends. The CDR3: CASSSRTPDGGELFF. The CDR3 DNA sequence: TGTGCCAGCAGTTCTAGGACCCCTGATGGGGGGGAGCTGTTTTTT.

In its sample, this clonotype was seen a few times. At one end the junction does not follow the germline gene, possibly because of a read error. V is TRBV7-9 and J is TRBJ2-7, with 9 bases aligning to TRBD1. The CDR3 spans 11 residues. Per germline, CDR1 SEHNR and CDR2 FQNEAQ (reference sequence). DNA of the CDR3: TGTGCCAGCAGCTTAGAGGGACAGGGAACCTTC. Protein product: CASSLEGQGTF.

This clonotype was seen more than once but under ten times. This rearrangement joins TRBV20-1 to TRBJ2-1, with TRBD2 as a possible D gene (5 bases). Germline values: CDR1 DFQATT, CDR2 SNEGSKA (reference sequence). The CDR3 spans 16 residues. Trimming stripped 2 bases from V and 6 bases from J, with 20 bases between. CDR3 region: CSARTPLDRTLNEQFF. CDR3 nucleotides: TGCAGTGCTAGAACCCCACTAGATAGGACCCTCAATGAGCAGTTCTTC.

The chain couples TRBV10-3 to TRBJ2-7; TRBD1 agrees at 7 bases. This CDR3 comprises 14 residues. CDR1 and CDR2 (germline): ENHRY, SYGVKD. V was pared by 8 bases and J by 1 base, with 8 bases of the junction left unmatched. Here the CDR3 reads CAIGRQGGSYEQYF. CDR3 in DNA: TGTGCCATCGGGAGACAGGGCGGATCCTACGAGCAGTACTTC.

This clonotype was detected only a few times. V and J are TRBV29-1 and TRBJ1-2; the D gene is possibly TRBD1 (5 bases). V dropped 0 bases and J dropped 8 bases, with 13 bases sitting between them. The CDR3 covers 13 residues. Germline CDR1 is SQVTM and CDR2 is ANQGSEA. The CDR3 sequence is CSVEDQGANGYTF. The CDR3 DNA follows: TGCAGCGTTGAAGATCAAGGGGCTAACGGCTACACCTTC.

Ten or more counts support this clonotype. This rearrangement joins TRBV10-3 to TRBJ2-7; D not certain. Trimming removed 2 bases from V and 0 bases from J, with 8 bases in between. Looked up from germline, CDR1 is ENHRY and CDR2 is SYGVKD. CDR3 size: 14 residues. CDR3 nucleotides: TGTGCCATCAGTGAGCCGGGTACCTCCTACGAGCAGTACTTC. This sequence encodes CAISEPGTSYEQYF.

This clonotype was recorded at least ten times. The chain carries TRBV29-1 and TRBJ2-1, with 11 bases aligning to TRBD2. After removal of 7 bases from V and 4 bases from J, the junction contained 6 bases not matched to a gene. Per the germline V gene, CDR1 is SQVTM and CDR2 is ANQGSEA. CDR3 length: 14 residues. The CDR3 reads CSAIWTSGYNEQFF. DNA for the CDR3: TGCAGCGCTATATGGACTAGCGGGTACAATGAGCAGTTCTTC.

The chain couples TRBV29-1 to TRBJ2-7, with D tentatively TRBD1 (6 bases). There are 15 residues in the CDR3. CDR1 and CDR2 (germline): SQVTM, ANQGSEA. The V end was cut by 4 bases, the J end by 6 bases, with 22 bases between. Written as DNA, the CDR3 is TGCAGCGTTGGGCAGGGGCTACAACTAGGTGGCGAGCAGTACTTC. Its protein is CSVGQGLQLGGEQYF.

This clonotype was seen a handful of times. This chain uses TRBV15 with TRBJ2-7; 8 bases are a match to TRBD1. Germline CDR1 is LNHNV and CDR2 is YYDKDF (reference sequence). V shed 0 bases, J shed 2 bases, and the junction held 6 bases outside the gene matches. The CDR3 extends over 16 amino acids. DNA of the CDR3: TGTGCCACCAGCAGAGATCTGGGACAGGCCGCCTACGAGCAGTACTTC. This encodes CATSRDLGQAAYEQYF.

This clonotype was seen only a few times. V and J are TRBV6-1 and TRBJ2-2; 9 nucleotides line up with TRBD1. Germline V gene lookup returns CDR1 MNHNS and CDR2 SASEGT. V trimming: 5 bases; J trimming: 5 bases; junction bases outside the gene matches: 15. The CDR3 runs 18 residues. CDR3 residues: CASSTGTGRVLKTGELFF. The CDR3 DNA reads as TGTGCCAGCAGTACCGGGACAGGGCGAGTCCTGAAGACCGGGGAGCTGTTTTTT.

The chain couples TRBV7-9 to TRBJ1-1, with 8 bases aligning to TRBD1. Trimming cost V 8 bases and J 0 bases; bases outside gene matches: 11. CDR1 and CDR2 from the germline V gene are SEHNR and FQNEAQ (reference sequence). CDR3 length: 16 residues. The CDR3, as DNA: TGTGCCAGCGATAAGGGGACAGGCGGACTGAACACTGAAGCTTTCTTT. Translating it yields CASDKGTGGLNTEAFF.

This clonotype has a handful of counts. This chain uses TRBV5-1 with TRBJ2-7, with 10 bases aligning to TRBD2. Germline lookup yields CDR1 SGHRS and CDR2 YFSETQ. This CDR3 is built from 17 residues. The V segment lost 4 bases and the J segment 5 bases; nucleotides outside the gene matches: 15. The CDR3 loop reads CASSPPLGLAGGDEQYF. The CDR3 bases are TGCGCCAGCAGCCCGCCCCTAGGCTTAGCGGGAGGAGACGAGCAGTACTTC. The entire variable domain, with the rest obtained from reference TRBV5-1 and TRBJ2-7, is as follows: KAGVTQTPRYLIKTRGQQVTLSCSPISGHRSVSWYQQTPGQGLQFLFEYFSETQRNKGNFPGRFSGRQFSNSRSEMNVSTLELGDSALYLCASSPPLGLAGGDEQYFGPGTRLTVT.

This clonotype was found many times. This chain links TRBV5-1 with TRBJ2-3; 10 positions agree with TRBD2. With 4 bases clipped from V and 0 bases from J, the junction kept 14 bases outside the gene matches. CDR3 length: 19 amino acids. Germline-derived CDR1 and CDR2 are SGHRS and YFSETQ. The CDR3 sequence: CASSLRTSGTLYSTDTQYF. CDR3 nucleotide sequence: TGCGCCAGCAGCCTTCGGACTAGCGGAACCCTTTATAGCACAGATACGCAGTATTTT.

Only a few counts were recorded for this clonotype. The chain recombines TRBV12-3 or TRBV12-4 with TRBJ2-7, with 11 nucleotides matching TRBD2. The CDR3 length is 13 residues. V lost 9 bases, J lost 3 bases, and 4 bases stayed unmatched. Here the CDR3 DNA reads TGTGCCAGGCCGGGACTAGCGGTCTACGAGCAGTACTTC. It codes for CARPGLAVYEQYF.

This clonotype turned up a few times. The rearrangement uses TRBV2 and TRBJ2-7, with D possibly called TRBD1 or TRBD2 (5 bases each). The CDR3 is 12 residues long. Germline CDR1 and CDR2: SNHLY and FYNNEI. The V gene lost 11 bases and the J gene lost 2 bases, with 13 bases spanning the gap. CDR3 loop: CASGTITYEQYF. In DNA form, the CDR3 reads TGTGCCTCCGGGACCATTACCTACGAGCAGTACTTC.

This rearrangement joins TRBV4-1 to TRBJ2-7; TRBD2 matches at 9 bases. The CDR3 covers 17 residues. After removal of 0 bases from V and 3 bases from J, the junction contained 9 bases not matched to a gene. From germline, CDR1 is MGHRA and CDR2 YSYEKL. CDR3 in DNA: TGCGCCAGCAGCCAAGATTGGGGCGTAGCGGGGGACTACGAGCAGTACTTC. This sequence encodes CASSQDWGVAGDYEQYF.

This clonotype was counted only a few times. The chain recombines TRBV5-1 with TRBJ2-7; 8 positions agree with TRBD1. The trim removed 0 bases at V and 3 bases at J, leaving 5 bases unmatched. The germline V gene has CDR1 SGHRS and CDR2 YFSETQ. The CDR3 is 15 residues long. The CDR3 is CASSLGTGIGYEQYF. The CDR3 region has the DNA TGCGCCAGCAGCTTGGGGACAGGGATAGGCTACGAGCAGTACTTC.

This clonotype was seen a handful of times. Written as DNA, the CDR3 is TGCAGTGCTAGAGTTTATCATCGACTAGCGGGGAACAATGAGCAGTTCTTC. Translated, it gives CSARVYHRLAGNNEQFF. J is TRBJ2-1 and V is TRBV20-1; 11 nucleotides agree with TRBD2. V dropped 1 base and J dropped 5; count of bases not matched to a gene: 10. Germline V CDR1 and CDR2: DFQATT, SNEGSKA (reference sequence). The CDR3 sequence is 17 residues long.

The rearrangement uses TRBV7-3 and TRBJ2-1; TRBD2 agrees at 7 bases. Germline CDR1 is SGHTA and CDR2 is FQGTGA. With V trimmed by 5 bases and J by 5 bases, 6 bases remained unmatched. The length of the CDR3 is 14 residues. CDR3 sequence reads: CASSPRLAHNEQFF. CDR3 DNA sequence: TGTGCCAGCAGCCCCCGACTAGCACACAATGAGCAGTTCTTC.

This clonotype was recorded a few times. This chain uses TRBV5-1 with TRBJ2-3, with D unresolved. This CDR3 region has 17 residues. Germline CDR1 is SGHRS and CDR2 is YFSETQ. V lost 0 bases and J 2 bases, leaving 16 bases between the germline ends. The CDR3, as DNA: TGCGCCAGCAGCTTGGATATTGAGTATACCGACACAGATACGCAGTATTTT. Translating gives CASSLDIEYTDTDTQYF.

The sample holds many counts of this clonotype. The chain recombines TRBV29-1 with TRBJ1-1; tentatively, D is TRBD1 (5 bases). V was clipped by 7 bases and J by 0 bases, with 12 bases between them. This CDR3 has 13 amino acids. In germline, CDR1 is SQVTM, CDR2 ANQGSEA. CDR3 nucleotide sequence: TGCAGCGCGAGGGGAACTCTGAACACTGAAGCTTTCTTT. Translating gives CSARGTLNTEAFF.

J is TRBJ1-2 and V is TRBV12-3 or TRBV12-4; 9 bases fit TRBD1. The CDR3 consists of 15 residues. V trimming: 7 bases; J trimming: 2 bases; junction bases outside the gene matches: 8. The CDR3 loop reads CASTPGQGPNYGYTF. CDR3 in DNA: TGTGCCAGCACCCCGGGACAGGGCCCGAACTATGGCTACACCTTC.

This chain joins TRBV20-1 and TRBJ1-2, with D maybe TRBD1 (6 bases). Trimming took 3 bases from V and 5 from J, leaving 13 bases between them. Germline V gives CDR1 DFQATT, CDR2 SNEGSKA (reference sequence). The CDR3 has 13 amino acids. The CDR3 loop reads CSASRGTAYGYTF. CDR3 sequence (DNA): TGCAGTGCTAGTAGGGGGACGGCTTATGGCTACACCTTC.

The chain is built from TRBV20-1 and TRBJ2-1; 8 bases are a match to TRBD1. The CDR3 extends over 14 amino acids. Germline CDR1 is DFQATT and CDR2 is SNEGSKA (reference sequence). V dropped 4 bases and J dropped 5; count of bases not matched to a gene: 7. The CDR3 DNA reads TGCAGTGCTAAGGGACAGGAGTTGGACAATGAGCAGTTCTTC. Translation gives CSAKGQELDNEQFF.

Many counts were recorded for this clonotype. V gene TRBV29-1 combines with J gene TRBJ2-7, with a possible D match to TRBD2 (7 bases). Looked up from germline, CDR1 is SQVTM and CDR2 is ANQGSEA. The CDR3 spans 13 residues. V lost 5 bases, J lost 2 bases, and 13 bases lay in between. Here the CDR3 reads CSVSRGDTYEQYF. The CDR3 bases are TGCAGCGTTAGCCGGGGGGACACCTACGAGCAGTACTTC.

This clonotype was counted only a few times. In DNA form, the CDR3 reads TGTGCCAGCAGTTTCCGCGGACTAGCGGAGACCCAGTACTTC. Translated, it gives CASSFRGLAETQYF. The chain has TRBV27 and TRBJ2-5, with TRBD2 matching 9 bases. V shed 3 bases and J 5 bases; nucleotides not matched to a gene: 4. Germline CDR1 reads MNHEY; CDR2 reads SMNVEV (reference sequence). CDR3 length: 14 amino acids.

This clonotype was picked up a small number of times. The chain employs TRBV4-1 and TRBJ1-2; D unclear. V lost 1 base to trimming and J lost 8 bases, with 11 bases between them. Germline loops: CDR1 MGHRA, CDR2 YSYEKL. This CDR3 is 13 amino acids long. DNA of the CDR3: TGCGCCAGCAGCCAAGGAGGTGCGGGGGGCTACACCTTC. Translation gives CASSQGGAGGYTF.

This clonotype was seen many times. This chain links TRBV29-1 with TRBJ2-1, with 11 nucleotides matching TRBD2. V shed 6 bases, J shed 6 bases, and the junction held 19 bases outside the gene matches. The CDR3 loop spans 18 amino acids. The germline V gene encodes CDR1 SQVTM and CDR2 ANQGSEA. Here the CDR3 DNA reads TGCAGCGTCGGATTTAGCGGGAGGGCCAAATTTGGGGGCAATGAGCAGTTCTTC. Encoded protein: CSVGFSGRAKFGGNEQFF.

The chain employs TRBV28 and TRBJ2-3; D gene uncertain. CDR1 MDHEN and CDR2 SYDVKM come from the germline V gene. The CDR3 is made up of 14 amino acids. The germline V and J ends were trimmed by 6 bases and 2 bases, with 12 bases remaining between them. In DNA, the CDR3 is TGTGCCAGCAGGGAAAGCCCGCCCACAGATACGCAGTATTTT. The encoded protein is CASRESPPTDTQYF.